The source of this T cell receptor beta chain is a study of cytomegalovirus exposure and HLA in healthy donors. Study at large: Sequencing of 150 million to 200 million T cells in an earlier analysis found 100 million or so unique TCR beta sequences. Findings of the study overall: The study labeled 150 to 200 TCR beta chains cytomegalovirus-associated.

The CDR3 spans 14 residues. V was clipped by 5 bases and J by 10 bases; unmatched bases: 7. Per germline, CDR1 SGHRS and CDR2 YFSETQ. Amplification used 60 Vbeta primers and 13 Jbeta primers. Only in-frame clones appear in the TCRdb table, and some are missing; sequencing was by immunoSEQ multiplex PCR. The repertoire holds about 150,000 clones, with 75% as singletons. Turning to this clone: Antigen: not known.

The chain recombines TRBV5-1 with TRBJ1-6, with 9 positions matching TRBD1. The source of this sequence is a man aged 30 to 39 in good health and CMV-seronegative. Sequenced material: PBMCs. CDR3 loop: CASRPDRGSSPLHF. In DNA form, the CDR3 reads TGCGCCAGCAGGCCGGACAGGGGTTCCTCACCCCTCCACTTT.